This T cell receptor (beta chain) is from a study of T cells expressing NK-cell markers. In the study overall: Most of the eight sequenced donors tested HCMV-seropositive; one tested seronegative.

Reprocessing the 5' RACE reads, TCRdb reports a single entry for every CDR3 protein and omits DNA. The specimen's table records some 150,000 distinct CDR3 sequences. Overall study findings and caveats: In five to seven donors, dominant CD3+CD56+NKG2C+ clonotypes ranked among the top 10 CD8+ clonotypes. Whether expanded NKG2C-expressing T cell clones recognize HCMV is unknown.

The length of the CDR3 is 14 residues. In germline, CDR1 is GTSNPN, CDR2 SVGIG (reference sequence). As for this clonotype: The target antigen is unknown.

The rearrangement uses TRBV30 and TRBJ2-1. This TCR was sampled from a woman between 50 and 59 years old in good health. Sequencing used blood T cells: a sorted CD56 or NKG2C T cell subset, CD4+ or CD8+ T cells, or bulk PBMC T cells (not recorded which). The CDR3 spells CAWSGGSSYNEQFF.